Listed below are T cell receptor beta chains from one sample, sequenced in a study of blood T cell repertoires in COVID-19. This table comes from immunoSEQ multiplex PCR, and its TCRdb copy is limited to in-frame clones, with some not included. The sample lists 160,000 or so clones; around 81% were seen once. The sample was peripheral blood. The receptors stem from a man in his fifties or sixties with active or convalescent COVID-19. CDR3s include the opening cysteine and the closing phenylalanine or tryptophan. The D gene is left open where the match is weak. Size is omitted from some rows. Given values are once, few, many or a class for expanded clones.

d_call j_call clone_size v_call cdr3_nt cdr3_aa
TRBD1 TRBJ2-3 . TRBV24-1 TGTGCCACCAGTGATTTTGTAGACAGGGCCACAGATACGCAGTATTTT CATSDFVDRATDTQYF
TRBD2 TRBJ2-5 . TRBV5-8 TGTGCCAGCAGCCCTGGACTAGCGGACCGGGAGACCCAGTACTTC CASSPGLADRETQYF
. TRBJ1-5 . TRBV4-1 TGCGCCAGCAGCCAAGTCGCAACTGCCCGGCAGCCCCAGCATTTT CASSQVATARQPQHF
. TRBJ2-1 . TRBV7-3 TGTGCCAGCAGCTACGGGGGGCCGAGCAATGAGCAGTTCTTC CASSYGGPSNEQFF
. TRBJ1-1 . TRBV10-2 TGCGCCAGCAATCCACAGGGTTATACTGAAGCTTTCTTT CASNPQGYTEAFF
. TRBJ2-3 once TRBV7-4 TGTGCCAGCAGCGCCCTAGACTCGCCCACTAGCACAGATACGCAGTATTTT CASSALDSPTSTDTQYF
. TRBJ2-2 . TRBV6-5 TGTGCCAGCAGGCGGGGCAAAGCGAACACCGGGGAGCTGTTTTTT CASRRGKANTGELFF
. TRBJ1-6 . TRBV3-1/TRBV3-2 TGTGCCAGCAGCCTTTCATCGGTCTATAATTCACCCCTCCACTTT CASSLSSVYNSPLHF
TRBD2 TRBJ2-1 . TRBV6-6 TGTGCCAGCAGTCCCCTACTGACTAGCGGGAGCACGCGGGCCTACAATGAGCAGTTCTTC CASSPLLTSGSTRAYNEQFF
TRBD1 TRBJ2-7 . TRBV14 TGTGCCAGCAGCCCCAGGGGGCGCCGGGACGAGCAGTACTTC CASSPRGRRDEQYF
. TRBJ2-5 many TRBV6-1 TGTGCCAGCAGTGAAATACGAACAGGGACAAAGGAGACCCAGTACTTC CASSEIRTGTKETQYF
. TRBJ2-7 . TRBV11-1 TGTGCCAGCTCGCGAGGCCGACAGCTGAGCTCCTACGAGCAGTACTTC CASSRGRQLSSYEQYF
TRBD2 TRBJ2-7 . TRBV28 TGTGCCAGCAGGGTACGGGACACTAGCGGGGGGCAGTACTTC CASRVRDTSGGQYF
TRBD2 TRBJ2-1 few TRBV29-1 TGCAGCGCCGGGACTAGCGGGCCCAATGAGCAGTTCTTC CSAGTSGPNEQFF
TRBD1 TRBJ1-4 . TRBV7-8 TGTGCCAGCAGCCCGGACAGGGGGCTACCTAATGAAAAACTGTTTTTT CASSPDRGLPNEKLFF
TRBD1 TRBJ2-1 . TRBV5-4 TGTGCCAGCAGCTCCGACAGGGGTTCCTACAATGAGCAGTTCTTC CASSSDRGSYNEQFF
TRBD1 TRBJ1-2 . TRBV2 TGTGCCAGCAGCCCGGGACAGCATATAACAAATGGCTACACCTTC CASSPGQHITNGYTF
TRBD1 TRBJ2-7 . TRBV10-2 TGCGCCAGCGGGGACAGCGCCTACGAGCAGTACTTC CASGDSAYEQYF
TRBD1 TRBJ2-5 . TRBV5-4 TGTGCCAGCAGGGACGGGACAGCCAAAGAGACCCAGTACTTC CASRDGTAKETQYF
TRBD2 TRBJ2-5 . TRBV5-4 TGTGCCAGCAGCTTGGGTGGCGGGGGGTTCCAAGAGACCCAGTACTTC CASSLGGGGFQETQYF
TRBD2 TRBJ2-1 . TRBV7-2 TGTGCCAGCAGCTTAAGGTCAGGGGCGGGAGGAGGTTGGGATGAGCAGTTCTTC CASSLRSGAGGGWDEQFF
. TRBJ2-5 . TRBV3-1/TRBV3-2 TGTGCCAGCAGCCAAGGCATCGGAGAGACCCAGTACTTC CASSQGIGETQYF
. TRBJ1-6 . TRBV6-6 TGTGCCAGCAGTCACGGAAGTAGGGAGGCAAAAACCCACTTT CASSHGSREAKTHF
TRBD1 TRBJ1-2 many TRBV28 TGTGCCAGCAGCGTGACAGGGAACTATGGCTACACCTTC CASSVTGNYGYTF
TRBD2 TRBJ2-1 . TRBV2 TGTGCCAGCAGTGAAGTAGGGGCTCTTTTAGCGGGGGCTGAAAATGAGCAGTTCTTC CASSEVGALLAGAENEQFF
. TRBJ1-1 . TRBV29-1 TGCAGCGTTGTTCCACAGATGAACACTGAAGCTTTCTTT CSVVPQMNTEAFF
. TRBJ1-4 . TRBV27 TGTGCCAGCAGCCTTACGCAGGCTTCGTATGAAAAACTGTTTTTT CASSLTQASYEKLFF
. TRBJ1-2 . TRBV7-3 TGTGCCAGCAGCTTAAAGCAGGGTAGGGATGGCTACACCTTC CASSLKQGRDGYTF
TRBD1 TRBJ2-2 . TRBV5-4 TGTGCCAGCAGCTGGACCGGGACAGGCTACACCGGGGAGCTGTTTTTT CASSWTGTGYTGELFF
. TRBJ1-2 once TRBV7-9 TGTGCCAGCAGCTTAGGGGGCAGAGATTCTAACTATGGCTACACCTTC CASSLGGRDSNYGYTF
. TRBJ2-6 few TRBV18 TGTGCCAGCTCACCGGCGGGGGCTAGTACTGGGGCCAACGTCCTGACTTTC CASSPAGASTGANVLTF
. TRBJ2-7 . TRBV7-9 TGTGCCAGCAGCTCGTCGGGACAAGGATACGAGCAGTACTTC CASSSSGQGYEQYF
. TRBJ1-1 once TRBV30 TGTGCCTGGGTAGGACACCTAGAAGCTTTCTTT CAWVGHLEAFF
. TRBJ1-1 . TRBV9 TGTGCCAGCAGCGTATTTGATAGGGGCGGCACTGAAGCTTTCTTT CASSVFDRGGTEAFF
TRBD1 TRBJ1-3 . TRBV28 TGTGCCAGCAGTGGCGGGACAGGGGGCCGAGGAAACACCATATATTTT CASSGGTGGRGNTIYF
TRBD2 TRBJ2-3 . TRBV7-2 TGTGCCAGCAGCTCGAGCCTAGCGGGAGGTAGCACAGATACGCAGTATTTT CASSSSLAGGSTDTQYF
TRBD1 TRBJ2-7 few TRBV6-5 TGTGCCAGCAGCCGCGGCGGACAGGCGGGCTACGAGCAGTACTTC CASSRGGQAGYEQYF
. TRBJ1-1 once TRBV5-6 TGTGCCAGCAGCAGCGGACAGTTGAACACTGAAGCTTTCTTT CASSSGQLNTEAFF
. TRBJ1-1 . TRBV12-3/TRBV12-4 TGTGCCAGCAGTCGTCAGGGAGGCACTGAAGCTTTCTTT CASSRQGGTEAFF
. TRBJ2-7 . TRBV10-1 TGCGCCGGCCGCCTGCACGTCCAGGGGACCTACGAGCAGTACTTC CAGRLHVQGTYEQYF
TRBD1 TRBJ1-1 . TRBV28 TGTGCCAGCAGTTTATCGAGGGGGCTGAGCACTGAAGCTTTCTTT CASSLSRGLSTEAFF